The 2 T cell receptor beta chains presented below share a single source sample, sequenced in a study of blood T cells in healthy people across ages. Together with a sample-barcoded 5' primer, a J-beta primer mix was included in a second PCR lasting about 7 to 11 cycles. From the 5' RACE reads, TCRdb called clonotypes with MiXCR, one entry per CDR3 protein. The sample carries hundreds of thousands of distinct CDR3 sequences, roughly three fifths recorded once. Sequencing was done on a sample of blood. These receptors originate from a man in his forties or fifties in good health.

The chain recombines TRBV12-3 or TRBV12-4 with TRBJ2-1; 8 positions match TRBD1. The CDR3 length is 16 residues. The V and J ends lost 10 bases and 2 bases, in that order; junction bases with no gene match: 13. CDR3 coding DNA: TGTGCCACCGCTATCGGGACAGGACCGGCCTACAATGAGCAGTTCTTC. Its translation: CATAIGTGPAYNEQFF.

The chain links TRBV15 to TRBJ1-5; tentative D call: TRBD1 (6 bases). CDR3 length: 14 amino acids. Trimming stripped 0 bases from V and 10 bases from J, with 13 bases between. Germline values: CDR1 LNHNV, CDR2 YYDKDF (reference sequence). DNA for the CDR3: TGTGCCACCAGCAGAGATCCCACGGGGGGCCCCCAGCATTTT. Residues: CATSRDPTGGPQHF.